This T cell receptor beta chain originates from a study of blood T cells in healthy people across ages. Study results and caveats: Aged donors had fewer naive CD4+ cells and lower diversity than long-lived donors.

Sample-barcoded 5' priming and a J-beta primer mix drove a second PCR of roughly 7 to 11 cycles. At least 2.5 million CDR3-containing paired-end reads were obtained per sample. Using its own MiXCR run on the 5' RACE reads, TCRdb lists one record per CDR3 protein. The profile shows around 800,000 distinct CDR3 sequences, 62% of them singletons. As concerns this clonotype: Its antigen remains unknown.

Germline V gene lookup returns CDR1 LGHDT and CDR2 YNNKEL (reference sequence). J lost 2 bases, V lost 4 bases, and 7 bases had no gene match. The CDR3 contains 16 residues. Per individual sample, total RNA of at least 5 micrograms was extracted. The sequenced sample consisted of blood. The chain couples TRBV3-1 to TRBJ2-3, with 9 nucleotides matching TRBD2. The receptor's source is a man in his thirties or forties in good health. This CDR3 reads CASSLGAGGFTDTQYF. The CDR3, as DNA: TGTGCCAGCAGCCTAGGAGCGGGGGGATTCACAGATACGCAGTATTTT.